What follows are 7 T cell receptor beta chains derived from one specimen sequenced in a study of Graves' ophthalmopathy and Graves' hyperthyroidism. The TCR beta CDR3 regions underwent amplification from RNA transcripts. A first-round RT-PCR used HTBI primers, followed by a second-round multiplex PCR. TCRdb processed the multiplex PCR reads anew with MiXCR; each CDR3 protein has one entry. Of 400,000 to 500,000 distinct CDR3 sequences listed, under 25% are singletons. Specimen: peripheral blood. The receptors were gathered from a woman aged 18-29 years with stable Graves' hyperthyroidism.

This clonotype showed up many times. Because the CDR3 is missing its conserved closing phenylalanine or tryptophan, this is likely a read error. This chain joins TRBV2 and TRBJ2-6; D may match TRBD1 or TRBD2 (5 bases each). The CDR3 is 15 residues long. V lost 2 bases, J lost 3 bases, and 8 bases lay in between. Germline CDR1 is SNHLY and CDR2 is FYNNEI. The CDR3 loop is CASSETGRGANVLTS. In DNA form, the CDR3 reads TGTGCCAGCAGTGAAACGGGGCGTGGGGCCAACGTCCTGACTTCC.

The count of this clonotype is one. A read error is possible here, since a much larger clone lies one base away. Since the CDR3 does not end with the conserved phenylalanine or tryptophan, this likely comes from a read error. The chain links TRBV6-1 to TRBJ2-2, with D tentatively TRBD1 or TRBD2 (5 bases each). There are 15 residues in the CDR3. With 4 bases removed from V and 7 bases from J, the gap between germline ends came to 16 bases. The germline CDR1 and CDR2 sequences are MNHNS and SASEGT. The CDR3 DNA sequence: TGTGCCAGCAGTGTCGGGGCAGGGCGTCACGGGGAGCTGTTTCTT. It yields the protein CASSVGAGRHGELFL.

The chain recombines TRBV12-3 or TRBV12-4 with TRBJ1-6; tentatively, D is TRBD1 (6 bases). The CDR3 is 14 amino acids. V shed 4 bases and J shed 10 bases, with 14 bases lying between them. The CDR3 bases are TGTGCCAGCAGTTCAGGGGTGAGAGGGTCACCCCTCCACTTT. Protein product: CASSSGVRGSPLHF.

Concerning this clonotype: Since the CDR3 does not end with the conserved phenylalanine or tryptophan, this likely comes from a read error. The rearrangement uses TRBV30 and TRBJ1-5; D might be TRBD1 (5 bases). The CDR3 length is 13 residues. CDR1 GTSNPN and CDR2 SVGIG come from the germline V gene (reference sequence). V was trimmed by 0 bases and J by 12 bases, leaving 15 bases between them. The CDR3 here is CAWSVQAGTLQHL. CDR3 DNA: TGTGCCTGGAGTGTACAGGCTGGGACTCTCCAGCATTTG.

This clonotype appeared many times. The chain employs TRBV7-3 and TRBJ2-3, with D hard to call. There are 12 residues in the CDR3. Germline values: CDR1 SGHTA, CDR2 FQGTGA. The ends were cut back, 0 bases at V and 5 bases at J, with 3 bases in the middle. The CDR3 loop is CASSLTGDTQYF. The CDR3 DNA reads as TGTGCCAGCAGCTTAACGGGAGATACGCAGTATTTT.

This clonotype has at least ten counts. The genes are TRBV6-1 and TRBJ2-2; the D is unclear. The CDR3 loop spans 14 amino acids. CDR1 is MNHNS and CDR2 is SASEGT in the germline V gene. Trimming took 7 bases from V and 3 from J, leaving 12 bases between them. Written as DNA, the CDR3 is TGTGCCAGCATCCTAAACCAGGACACCGGGGAGCTGTTTTTT. Its protein is CASILNQDTGELFF.

This clonotype was picked up many times. The rearrangement links TRBV6-1 to TRBJ2-7; D is possibly TRBD1 or TRBD2 (6 bases each). Trimming took off 5 bases at V and 3 bases at J, with 20 bases between the two ends. Germline lookup yields CDR1 MNHNS and CDR2 SASEGT. The CDR3 length is 16 residues. CDR3 DNA: TGTGCCAGCAGTAAAGGTAGCGGACAGAGCCTCTACGAGCAGTACTTC. Its protein is CASSKGSGQSLYEQYF.